Each of the 17 T cell receptor beta chains below was sequenced from the same sample in a study of T cells in Graves' hyperthyroidism and ophthalmopathy. Researchers amplified the TCR beta CDR3 regions from RNA transcripts. TCR CDR3 regions were first amplified by RT-PCR with HTBI primers. One entry per CDR3 protein, called by TCRdb with MiXCR from the multiplex PCR reads. Of a few hundred thousand distinct CDR3 sequences detected, 13% to 15% appear once; the ten largest clones hold roughly a fifth. Sequencing was done on a sample of blood. Receptor source: a woman in her twenties or thirties with Graves' ophthalmopathy.

This clonotype appeared many times. The chain uses TRBV11-2 and TRBJ2-7, with TRBD1 matching 8 bases. The V gene end was trimmed by 5 bases and the J gene end by 3 bases; junction bases not matched to a gene: 9. The CDR3 length is 15 residues. Germline CDR1 SGHAT, CDR2 FQNNGV. The CDR3 bases are TGTGCCAGCAGCCTTACGACAGGGGCGAGCTACGAGCAGTACTTC. This codes for CASSLTTGASYEQYF. The full variable domain, its missing parts supplied by reference TRBV11-2 and TRBJ2-7, is EAGVAQSPRYKIIEKRQSVAFWCNPISGHATLYWYQQILGQGPKLLIQFQNNGVVDDSQLPKDRFSAERLKGVDSTLKIQPAKLEDSAVYLCASSLTTGASYEQYFGPGTRLTVT.

About this clonotype itself: The conserved phenylalanine or tryptophan is not found at the CDR3 terminus, so this likely reflects a read error. This rearrangement joins TRBV6-1 to TRBJ2-3; 9 bases are a match to TRBD1. V lost 7 bases, J lost 3 bases, and 14 bases stayed unmatched. Germline lookup yields CDR1 MNHNS and CDR2 SASEGT. This CDR3 has 17 residues. Written as DNA, the CDR3 is TGTGCCAGCAAAGGGCGGGACACCGGGACAGGGACAGATACGCAGTATTCT. Its protein is CASKGRDTGTGTDTQYS.

This clonotype was seen ten or more times. The rearrangement joins TRBV28 to TRBJ2-5, with 8 bases fitting TRBD2. The CDR3 has 15 residues. In germline, CDR1 is MDHEN, CDR2 SYDVKM. V was pared by 5 bases and J by 5 bases, with 10 bases of the junction left unmatched. The CDR3 here is CASSRGPGGTETQYF. CDR3 coding DNA: TGTGCCAGCAGTCGGGGCCCGGGGGGGACGGAGACCCAGTACTTC.

This clonotype was counted many times. The V call is TRBV6-4, the J call TRBJ1-5; the D gene is possibly TRBD1 (6 bases). Germline lookup yields CDR1 MRHNA and CDR2 SNTAGT. With 4 bases removed from V and 0 bases from J, the gap between germline ends came to 13 bases. The CDR3 extends over 16 amino acids. DNA of the CDR3: TGTGCCAGCAGTGGGGGGCGCCGGGATAGCAATCAGCCCCAGCATTTT. It codes for CASSGGRRDSNQPQHF.

This clonotype was recorded at least ten times. V is TRBV6-1 and J is TRBJ1-1; D unclear. The germline CDR1 and CDR2 sequences are MNHNS and SASEGT. Between the trimmed V and J ends, which lost 3 bases and 6 bases, there was a span of 8 bases. The CDR3 sequence is 12 residues long. The CDR3 region is CASSDSASEAFF. For the CDR3, the DNA is TGTGCCAGCAGTGACAGTGCCTCTGAAGCTTTCTTT.

This clonotype has ten or more counts. The chain joins TRBV6-1 to TRBJ2-3, with TRBD1 identical over 9 bases. The germline gives CDR1 MNHNS, CDR2 SASEGT. The CDR3 consists of 12 residues. The ends lost 10 bases at V and 3 bases at J; junction bases unmatched: 2. The DNA for the CDR3 is TGTGCCATCGGACAGGGGACAGATACGCAGTATTTT. Translated: CAIGQGTDTQYF.

This clonotype was seen many times. The rearrangement uses TRBV7-8 and TRBJ2-1; D is undetermined. V was trimmed by 4 bases and J by 2 bases, leaving 12 bases between them. CDR3 length: 15 amino acids. Germline-derived CDR1 and CDR2 are SGHVS and FQNEAQ. The CDR3 DNA reads as TGTGCCAGCAGCTACAAAAGACTCACCTACAATGAGCAGTTCTTC. This encodes CASSYKRLTYNEQFF.

Ten or more counts support this clonotype. The V and J genes are TRBV20-1 and TRBJ1-1; D not certain. Germline V gene sequence: CDR1 DFQATT, CDR2 SNEGSKA (reference sequence). The CDR3 has 15 residues. The V end lost 4 bases, the J end lost 1 base, and 16 bases lay between the germline ends. CDR3 amino acids: CSATSGSSTNTEAFF. CDR3 DNA sequence: TGCAGTGCTACATCGGGCAGTTCGACGAACACTGAAGCTTTCTTT.

Ten or more counts support this clonotype. The chain uses TRBV4-1 and TRBJ2-7; D unresolved. The germline gives CDR1 MGHRA, CDR2 YSYEKL. The ends were cut back, 4 bases at V and 1 base at J, with 11 bases in the middle. There are 14 residues in the CDR3. The CDR3 loop is CASSRQVSSYEQYF. For the CDR3, the DNA is TGCGCCAGCAGCCGGCAGGTCTCTTCCTACGAGCAGTACTTC.

As concerns this clonotype: This may arise from a read error, as a much more abundant clone is one base away. J is TRBJ1-3 and V is TRBV10-3; no reliable D call. CDR3 length equals 15 residues. Germline V gives CDR1 ENHRY, CDR2 SYGVKD. CDR3 loop: CAISDGTASVNTIYF. The DNA for the CDR3 is TGTGCCATCAGTGATGGCACGGCCTCTGTAAACACCATATATTTT.

The genes are TRBV5-5 and TRBJ2-2; 8 bases agree with TRBD1. The CDR3 sequence is 17 residues long. The junction had 11 bases not matched to a gene; V was cut back by 4 bases and J by 3 bases. From germline, CDR1 is SGHKS and CDR2 YYEKEE (reference sequence). The CDR3 nucleotides are TGTGCCAGCAGCCGTGACAGGGGCAACCTATACACCGGGGAGCTGTTTTTT. Amino acid sequence: CASSRDRGNLYTGELFF.

This clonotype was seen at least ten times. V usage is TRBV7-9 and J usage is TRBJ2-7, with unresolved D. The V gene lost 1 base and the J gene lost 4 bases, with 5 bases spanning the gap. Germline-derived CDR1 and CDR2 are SEHNR and FQNEAQ (reference sequence). This CDR3 comprises 12 residues. This CDR3 is CASSLVPYEQYF. Written as DNA, the CDR3 is TGTGCCAGCAGCTTAGTTCCTTACGAGCAGTACTTC.

Points on this clonotype: Its ends do not fully match the called genes, so a read error is possible. This chain links TRBV29-1 with TRBJ2-3; 11 positions match TRBD1. The CDR3 contains 15 residues. Germline values: CDR1 SQVTM, CDR2 ANQGSEA. The CDR3 bases are TGCAGCGTTGAAGATGTAGGGACAGGGGGAGATACGCGGTATTTT. This sequence encodes CSVEDVGTGGDTRYF.

This clonotype was recorded at least ten times. This sequence joins TRBV3-1 and TRBJ2-7, with TRBD1 matching over 7 bases. Germline CDR1 LGHDT, CDR2 YNNKEL (reference sequence). The junction had 16 bases not matched to a gene; V was cut back by 3 bases and J by 2 bases. CDR3 size: 18 residues. The CDR3 loop reads CASSQTIPKPDRPYEQYF. CDR3 coding DNA: TGTGCCAGCAGCCAGACCATACCAAAACCGGACAGGCCCTACGAGCAGTACTTC.

This clonotype was recorded many times. The rearrangement joins TRBV12-3 or TRBV12-4 to TRBJ1-1; tentative D call: TRBD1 (5 bases). V lost 0 bases and J 1 base, leaving 6 bases between the germline ends. The CDR3 is made up of 14 amino acids. In DNA, the CDR3 is TGTGCCAGCAGTTTAGCGGGACGGAACACTGAAGCTTTCTTT. This gives the protein CASSLAGRNTEAFF.

This clonotype has a count of ten or more. The CDR3 here is CASQTGGYSGNTIYF. Written as DNA, the CDR3 is TGTGCCAGCCAGACAGGGGGCTACTCTGGAAACACCATATATTTT. The chain recombines TRBV12-3 or TRBV12-4 with TRBJ1-3; 10 nucleotides agree with TRBD1. This CDR3 has 15 residues. The V and J ends lost 8 bases and 0 bases, in that order; junction bases with no gene match: 4.

Many counts were recorded for this clonotype. The rearrangement uses TRBV24-1 and TRBJ2-2; D possibly corresponds to TRBD2 (6 bases). Trimming cost V 0 bases and J 0 bases, with 10 bases left between them. CDR3 size: 17 residues. Germline V gene lookup returns CDR1 KGHDR and CDR2 SFDVKD. This chain's CDR3 is CATSDLTSTANTGELFF. DNA for the CDR3: TGTGCCACCAGTGATTTGACTAGCACCGCGAACACCGGGGAGCTGTTTTTT.